Detailed here is one TCR beta chain. The entirety of the isolated RNA underwent reverse transcription, so expressed TCRB transcripts were sequenced. Regulatory, naive and central memory T cell samples averaged approximately 3.3 million reads. Clones were sequenced by immunoSEQ multiplex PCR, and TCRdb holds only the in-frame ones, with some missing. The data hold around 160,000 clones, with about 44% observed a single time. Sampling consisted of one heparinised blood draw per donor, averaging around 120 mL. The source of the sample is a study of beta chain features in type 1 diabetes. Germline CDR1 and CDR2: MNHEY and SVGAGI. V was pared by 0 bases and J by 5 bases, with 2 bases of the junction left unmatched. This CDR3 is 14 amino acids long.

What was sequenced was Tregs from blood. This receptor was taken from a man aged 18 to 30 in good health. This chain connects TRBV6-5 to TRBJ2-7; 9 bases match TRBD1. CDR3 region: CASSYSGTGNEQYF. The CDR3 bases are TGTGCCAGCAGTTACTCCGGGACAGGGAACGAGCAGTACTTC.